These 23 T cell receptor beta chains were sequenced from one sample in a study of cytomegalovirus exposure and HLA in healthy donors. The PCR employed 60 Vbeta primers together with 13 Jbeta primers. This table comes from immunoSEQ multiplex PCR, and its TCRdb copy is limited to in-frame clones, with some not included. The data show a few hundred thousand clones, with approximately 80% seen just once and approximately 0.5% held by the top ten. Sequencing was carried out using PBMCs. These receptors were obtained from a woman aged 35 to 49 in good health and CMV-seronegative.

This chain uses TRBV5-1 with TRBJ1-2; 8 nucleotides align to TRBD1. The CDR3 totals 14 residues. Germline V lookup: CDR1 SGHRS, CDR2 YFSETQ. V lost 4 bases and J lost 8; bases outside the gene matches: 10. The DNA for the CDR3 is TGCGCCAGCAGCCAGTTACAGGGGGTAAGCGGCTACACCTTC. Amino acid sequence: CASSQLQGVSGYTF.

V and J are TRBV4-1 and TRBJ2-7; the D is unclear. Germline assignment: CDR1 MGHRA and CDR2 YSYEKL. The length of the CDR3 is 14 residues. Trimming cost V 1 base and J 7 bases, with 14 bases left between them. This CDR3 is CASSQAPFQSEQYF. In DNA form, the CDR3 reads TGCGCCAGCAGCCAAGCTCCCTTCCAGTCTGAGCAGTACTTC.

The chain employs TRBV7-2 and TRBJ1-1, with no clear D. With 5 bases removed from V and 1 base from J, the gap between germline ends came to 8 bases. This CDR3 region has 13 residues. Germline-derived CDR1 and CDR2 are SGHTA and FQGNSA. The CDR3 sequence is CASSTGPNTEAFF. The CDR3 DNA is TGTGCCAGCAGCACGGGTCCGAACACTGAAGCTTTCTTT.

The rearrangement uses TRBV2 and TRBJ1-5; D possibly corresponds to TRBD1 (6 bases). Trimming cost V 6 bases and J 5 bases, with 8 bases left between them. CDR3 size: 12 residues. The V gene's germline CDR1 is SNHLY and CDR2 FYNNEI. The CDR3 sequence is CASRDSYQPQHF. Here the CDR3 DNA reads TGTGCCAGCAGGGACAGCTATCAGCCCCAGCATTTT.

The rearrangement links TRBV30 to TRBJ1-4; tentatively, D is TRBD1 (6 bases). Germline CDR1 GTSNPN, CDR2 SVGIG (reference sequence). V shed 8 bases and J shed 0 bases, with 16 bases lying between them. The length of the CDR3 is 15 residues. CDR3 in DNA: TGTGCCCACTCGGGGACATTTGCAACTAATGAAAAACTGTTTTTT. It is translated as CAHSGTFATNEKLFF. The full variable domain, in which reference TRBV30 and TRBJ1-4 provide the parts outside the CDR3, is SQTIHQWPATLVQPVGSPLSLECTVEGTSNPNLYWYRQAAGRGLQLLFYSVGIGQISSEVPQNLSASRPQDRQFILSSKKLLLSDSGFYLCAHSGTFATNEKLFFGSGTQLSVL.

The V gene is TRBV19, the J gene TRBJ1-2, with TRBD1 matching over 12 bases. In germline, CDR1 is LNHDA, CDR2 SQIVND (reference sequence). V lost 7 bases, J lost 8 bases, and 8 bases stayed unmatched. This CDR3 has 14 residues. Here the CDR3 DNA reads TGTGCCAGTACCTCGGGACAGGGGGCGCTGGGCTACACCTTC. As protein: CASTSGQGALGYTF.

The chain joins TRBV9 to TRBJ1-6, with D possibly being TRBD1 (5 bases). The CDR3 contains 16 residues. CDR1 and CDR2 (germline): SGDLS, YYNGEE. V lost 3 bases to trimming and J lost 10 bases, with 20 bases between them. CDR3 sequence (DNA): TGTGCCAGCAGCGCCCTCGACACTTTTCGGGGGTCACCCCTCCACTTT. Translating gives CASSALDTFRGSPLHF.

CDR3 bases: TGTGCCAGCAGTTACGGTCTGGGCGTCTTGGATACGCAGTATTTT. Protein sequence: CASSYGLGVLDTQYF. V and J are TRBV6-5 and TRBJ2-3, with D unresolved. V was trimmed by 2 bases and J by 6 bases, leaving 15 bases between them. Germline lookup yields CDR1 MNHEY and CDR2 SVGAGI. The length of the CDR3 is 15 residues.

The chain recombines TRBV18 with TRBJ1-2, with 9 nucleotides matching TRBD1. Trimming took 2 bases from V and 4 from J; bases not matched to a gene: 5. Germline values: CDR1 KGHSH, CDR2 LQKENI. There are 15 residues in the CDR3. CDR3 region: CASSPGTGRSYGYTF. The CDR3, as DNA: TGTGCCAGCTCACCAGGGACAGGGCGAAGCTATGGCTACACCTTC.

V is TRBV7-5 and J is TRBJ1-4. TRBV7-5 is labeled a pseudogene. This CDR3 comprises 14 residues. CDR3 amino acids: CARSLRRANEKLFF. The CDR3, as DNA: TGTGCCAGAAGCCTTCGGCGGGCTAATGAAAAACTGTTTTTT.

V gene TRBV30 combines with J gene TRBJ1-5, with D unclear. The V end was cut by 3 bases, the J end by 5 bases, with 11 bases between. The length of the CDR3 is 13 residues. Germline CDR1 GTSNPN, CDR2 SVGIG (reference sequence). CDR3 sequence reads: CAWSPGVDQPQHF. CDR3 bases: TGTGCCTGGAGCCCCGGGGTCGATCAGCCCCAGCATTTT.

This chain uses TRBV18 with TRBJ1-2, with TRBD1 matching over 12 bases. The CDR3 runs to 16 residues. J was trimmed by 4 bases and V by 3 bases; bases with no gene match: 6. In germline, CDR1 is KGHSH, CDR2 LQKENI. The CDR3 region has the DNA TGTGCCAGCTCACCGGGACAGGGGGCTTCTCTCTATGGCTACACCTTC. Encoded protein: CASSPGQGASLYGYTF.

The gene calls are TRBV5-1 and TRBJ1-5, with D tentatively TRBD1 (6 bases). With 0 bases removed from V and 7 bases from J, the gap between germline ends came to 14 bases. The germline gives CDR1 SGHRS, CDR2 YFSETQ. The CDR3 extends over 15 amino acids. CDR3 sequence reads: CASSLDGGAAQPQHF. In DNA, the CDR3 is TGCGCCAGCAGCTTGGACGGGGGGGCGGCCCAGCCCCAGCATTTT.

This sequence joins TRBV28 and TRBJ1-5, with D perhaps TRBD1 (6 bases). The CDR3 covers 15 residues. Trimming removed 5 bases at V and 6 bases at J, with 17 bases between. The germline CDR1 and CDR2 sequences are MDHEN and SYDVKM. As DNA, the CDR3 is TGTGCCAGCAGTCCCACTACAGGGTTAGGTCAGCCCCAGCATTTT. Amino acid sequence: CASSPTTGLGQPQHF. The full variable domain, rest sourced from reference TRBV28 and TRBJ1-5, is DVKVTQSSRYLVKRTGEKVFLECVQDMDHENMFWYRQDPGLGLRLIYFSYDVKMKEKGDIPEGYSVSREKKERFSLILESASTNQTSMYLCASSPTTGLGQPQHFGDGTRLSIL.

The genes are TRBV7-2 and TRBJ1-2, with 7 bases lining up with TRBD1. Germline CDR1 SGHTA, CDR2 FQGNSA. V lost 5 bases and J lost 4; bases outside the gene matches: 4. The CDR3 sequence is 13 residues long. The CDR3 region has the DNA TGTGCCAGCAGCGACAGGGTTGGCTATGGCTACACCTTC. This translates into CASSDRVGYGYTF.

J is TRBJ1-1 and V is TRBV15; no definite D call. Looked up from germline, CDR1 is LNHNV and CDR2 is YYDKDF (reference sequence). The V end was cut by 4 bases, the J end by 6 bases, with 12 bases between. The CDR3 consists of 13 residues. For the CDR3, the DNA is TGTGCCACCAGCACCTCCGGGAGAGCTGAAGCTTTCTTT. Translation: CATSTSGRAEAFF.

V usage is TRBV5-4 and J usage is TRBJ2-2, with D possibly matching TRBD1 (6 bases). Trimming cost V 0 bases and J 4 bases, with 13 bases left between them. The CDR3 has 16 residues. The germline CDR1 and CDR2 sequences are SGHNT and YYREEE (reference sequence). The CDR3 is CASSLETGTTTGELFF. The CDR3 coding sequence is TGTGCCAGCAGCTTGGAGACAGGTACTACCACCGGGGAGCTGTTTTTT.

The CDR3 DNA follows: TGTGCCAGTGCGAAGACCGAGGGGGGGGCAGTATCAGATACGCAGTATTTT. Amino acids: CASAKTEGGAVSDTQYF. The chain links TRBV19 to TRBJ2-3; the D gene is possibly TRBD2 (7 bases). V lost 8 bases to trimming and J lost 4 bases, with 25 bases between them. CDR3 size: 17 residues. Germline V gives CDR1 LNHDA, CDR2 SQIVND (reference sequence).

This clone has a single count. The chain links TRBV6-1 to TRBJ2-3; 10 nucleotides line up with TRBD1. The CDR3 sequence is 16 residues long. Trimming cost V 3 bases and J 0 bases; bases outside gene matches: 3. The germline V gene encodes CDR1 MNHNS and CDR2 SASEGT. CDR3 region: CASSEDRGFSTDTQYF. For the CDR3, the DNA is TGTGCCAGCAGTGAGGACAGGGGGTTTAGCACAGATACGCAGTATTTT.

The V and J genes are TRBV2 and TRBJ1-2, with 9 nucleotides matching TRBD1. The CDR3 has 13 amino acids. Germline V gene data show CDR1 as SNHLY and CDR2 as FYNNEI. J lost 6 bases, V lost 8 bases, and 7 bases had no gene match. In nucleotides, the CDR3 is TGTGCCAGCCTGGCACAGGGGGCTGATGGCTACACCTTC. Its protein is CASLAQGADGYTF.

Only one count was recorded for this clone. The chain employs TRBV12-5 and TRBJ1-2; 7 bases are a match to TRBD1. In germline, CDR1 is LGHNT, CDR2 FRNRAP. V shed 5 bases and J 4 bases; nucleotides not matched to a gene: 7. CDR3 length: 14 residues. The CDR3 DNA is TGTGCTAGTGGTGTGACAGGGAAGACCTATGGCTACACCTTC. Amino acid sequence: CASGVTGKTYGYTF.

This clone was detected a few times. The V gene is TRBV5-1, the J gene TRBJ2-7, with 12 positions matching TRBD1. The CDR3 extends over 15 amino acids. The junction had 7 bases not matched to a gene; V was cut back by 0 bases and J by 9 bases. Germline CDR1 and CDR2: SGHRS and YFSETQ. The CDR3 protein is CASSLEGTGGRRQYF. CDR3 bases: TGCGCCAGCAGCTTGGAAGGGACAGGGGGCCGTAGGCAGTACTTC.

The V gene is TRBV12-5, the J gene TRBJ2-3, with TRBD2 as a possible D gene (5 bases). Per germline, CDR1 LGHNT and CDR2 FRNRAP. Deletions cut 2 bases from V and 8 bases from J, with 11 bases between. The CDR3 runs to 13 residues. CDR3 amino acids: CASGLKGAGTQYF. The DNA of the CDR3 is TGTGCTAGTGGTTTGAAGGGCGCGGGTACGCAGTATTTT. Filled out from reference TRBV12-5 and TRBJ2-3, the complete variable domain reads DARVTQTPRHKVTEMGQEVTMRCQPILGHNTVFWYRQTMMQGLELLAYFRNRAPLDDSGMPKDRFSAEMPDATLATLKIQPSEPRDSAVYFCASGLKGAGTQYFGPGTRLTVL.